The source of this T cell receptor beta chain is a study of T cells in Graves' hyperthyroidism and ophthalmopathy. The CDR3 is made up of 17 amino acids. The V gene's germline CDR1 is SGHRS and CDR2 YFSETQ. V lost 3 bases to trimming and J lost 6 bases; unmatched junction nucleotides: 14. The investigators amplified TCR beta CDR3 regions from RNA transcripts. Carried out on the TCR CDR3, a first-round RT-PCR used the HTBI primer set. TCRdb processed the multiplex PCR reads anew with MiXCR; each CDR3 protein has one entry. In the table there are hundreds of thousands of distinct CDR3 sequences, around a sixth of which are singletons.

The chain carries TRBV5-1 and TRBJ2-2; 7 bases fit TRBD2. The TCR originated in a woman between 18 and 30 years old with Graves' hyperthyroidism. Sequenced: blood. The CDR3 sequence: CASSSRLATLQAGELFF. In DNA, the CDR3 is TGCGCCAGCAGCTCCCGACTAGCCACCCTTCAAGCCGGGGAGCTGTTTTTT.